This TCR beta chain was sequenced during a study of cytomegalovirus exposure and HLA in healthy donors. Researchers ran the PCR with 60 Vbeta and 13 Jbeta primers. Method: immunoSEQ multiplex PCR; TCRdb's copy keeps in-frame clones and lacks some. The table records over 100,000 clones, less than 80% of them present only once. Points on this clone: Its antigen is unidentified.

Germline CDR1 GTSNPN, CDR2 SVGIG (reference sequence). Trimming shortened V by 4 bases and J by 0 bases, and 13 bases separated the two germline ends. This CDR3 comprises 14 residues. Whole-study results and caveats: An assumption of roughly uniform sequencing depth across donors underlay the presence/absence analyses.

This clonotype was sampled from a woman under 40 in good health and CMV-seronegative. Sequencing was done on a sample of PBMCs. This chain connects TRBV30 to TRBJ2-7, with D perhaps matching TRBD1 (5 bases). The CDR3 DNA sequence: TGTGCCTGGACCCCTAAGGGGTACTCCTACGAGCAGTACTTC. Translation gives CAWTPKGYSYEQYF.